These 21 T cell receptor beta chains were all obtained from the same sample, sequenced in a study of metastatic and nonmetastatic thyroid tumors. TCRdb re-called the PCR reads via MiXCR. The sample contains about 15,000 clones, roughly 32% of which appear only once. Nobody among the patients had been given any treatment before thyroid surgery. The sample comprised blood. These receptors were obtained from a female donor with papillary thyroid cancer or a benign thyroid nodule (not recorded which). Some clones in this sample may be carry-over from other donors' samples.

Comments on this clone: With a much larger clone just one base away, this may be a read error. The chain combines TRBV20-1 with TRBJ2-3, with 7 bases aligning to TRBD2. V lost 6 bases to trimming and J lost 3 bases; unmatched junction nucleotides: 18. The V gene's germline CDR1 is DFQATT and CDR2 SNEGSKA (reference sequence). This CDR3 is 17 amino acids long. In nucleotides, the CDR3 is TGCAGTGCCCCGTTGTGTGGGAGGGTTTTTGGGACAGATACGCAGTATTTT. It specifies CSAPLCGRVFGTDTQYF.

The chain couples TRBV4-2 to TRBJ2-7; D gene uncertain. The CDR3 totals 13 residues. Trimming cost V 5 bases and J 4 bases, with 12 bases left between them. Germline values: CDR1 LGHNA, CDR2 YNFKEQ. The CDR3, as DNA: TGTGCCAGCAGCACGGGTCTTTCTTACGAGCAGTACTTC. Translating it yields CASSTGLSYEQYF.

For the CDR3, the DNA is TGTGCCAGCAGGGACTACAATGAGCAGTTCTTC. Amino acid sequence: CASRDYNEQFF. The rearrangement uses TRBV27 and TRBJ2-1; the D is unclear. Germline loops: CDR1 MNHEY, CDR2 SMNVEV (reference sequence). This CDR3 is 11 amino acids long. The V end lost 6 bases, the J end lost 3 bases, and 3 bases lay between the germline ends.

Turning to this clone: Its ends do not fully match the called genes, so a read error is possible. The CDR3 region is CASSESSGGANEECF. The CDR3 DNA is TGTGCCAGCAGTGAATCTAGCGGGGGGGCCAATGAGGAGTGCTTC. V and J are TRBV6-1 and TRBJ2-1; 12 bases match TRBD2. CDR1 MNHNS and CDR2 SASEGT come from the germline V gene. The CDR3 contains 15 residues.

This clone is termed medium-sized (0.01 to 0.1%). This chain uses TRBV12-5 with TRBJ1-6, with 7 nucleotides matching TRBD1. The CDR3 covers 20 residues. With V trimmed by 0 bases and J by 5 bases, 16 bases remained unmatched. Germline CDR1 and CDR2: LGHNT and FRNRAP. The CDR3 here is CASGLVTGDGEGAHNSPLHF. In DNA form, the CDR3 reads TGTGCTAGTGGTTTGGTGACCGGGGATGGAGAGGGGGCGCATAATTCACCCCTCCACTTT.

By sample fraction, this clone is medium-sized (0.01 to 0.1%). The gene calls are TRBV30 and TRBJ1-3; TRBD1 matches at 8 bases. This CDR3 contains 14 residues. In germline, CDR1 is GTSNPN, CDR2 SVGIG (reference sequence). The trim removed 2 bases at V and 4 bases at J, leaving 4 bases unmatched. The CDR3 reads CAWSTGGSGNTIYF. Written as DNA, the CDR3 is TGTGCCTGGAGTACAGGGGGTTCGGGAAACACCATATATTTT.

This clone was seen once. The V gene is TRBV5-1, the J gene TRBJ1-2, with D unresolved. CDR3 length: 14 amino acids. V was pared by 3 bases and J by 0 bases, with 9 bases between. The germline CDR1 and CDR2 sequences are SGHRS and YFSETQ. As DNA, the CDR3 is TGCGCCAGCAGCTCCCAGAGTACTAACTATGGCTACACCTTC. This translates into CASSSQSTNYGYTF.

The rearrangement links TRBV7-3 to TRBJ2-2, with D maybe TRBD1 (6 bases). Looked up from germline, CDR1 is SGHTA and CDR2 is FQGTGA. The CDR3 sequence is 15 residues long. V dropped 2 bases and J dropped 1 base, with 8 bases sitting between them. The CDR3 region is CASSLLGGNTGELFF. CDR3 nucleotides: TGTGCCAGCAGCTTACTAGGGGGGAACACCGGGGAGCTGTTTTTT.

This clone was counted at least ten times. This rearrangement joins TRBV28 to TRBJ2-5; possible D gene TRBD1, 5 bases. The CDR3 sequence is 13 residues long. Germline-derived CDR1 and CDR2 are MDHEN and SYDVKM. Trimming took 5 bases from V and 4 from J, leaving 11 bases between them. CDR3 in amino acids: CASSQGSGETQYF. The CDR3 nucleotides read TGTGCCAGCAGTCAGGGAAGTGGAGAGACCCAGTACTTC.

The CDR3 loop is CASSYTTVPRYF. CDR3 nucleotides: TGTGCCAGCAGTTACACGACAGTACCACGGTACTTC. The chain joins TRBV6-2 or TRBV6-3 to TRBJ2-5; tentatively, D is TRBD1 (5 bases). V lost 2 bases and J lost 13, with 14 bases in between. CDR1 is MNHEY and CDR2 is SVGEGT in the germline V gene. CDR3 size: 12 residues.

In this sample, this clone turned up many times. This chain links TRBV5-4 with TRBJ2-2; 7 bases align to TRBD2. J gave up 7 bases and V 4 bases, and 10 bases lay outside the gene matches. The germline gives CDR1 SGHNT, CDR2 YYREEE (reference sequence). This CDR3 has 15 amino acids. The DNA for the CDR3 is TGTGCCAGCAGCCTCGGGACCAGCGGGATCGGGGAGCTGTTTTTT. It encodes CASSLGTSGIGELFF.

This clone occurred a few times. Without the conserved terminal phenylalanine or tryptophan, this CDR3 likely stems from a read error. The DNA is left out, because the CDR3 cannot be placed on it with certainty; the CDR3 is given as TCRdb lists it. This sequence joins TRBV25-1 and TRBJ1-2; the tabulated D call, TRBD1, remains unverified against the DNA. The CDR3 region is 11 residues in length, termini included. Germline CDR1 MGHDK, CDR2 SYGVNS. CDR3 in amino acids: CAIPRELWLHL.

This clone was seen only a few times. Within the sample, other DNA sequences also encode this same CDR3. The chain has TRBV28 and TRBJ1-1; D is unclear. Germline CDR1 reads MDHEN; CDR2 reads SYDVKM. Between the trimmed V and J ends, which lost 2 bases and 3 bases, there was a span of 13 bases. The CDR3 extends over 15 amino acids. In nucleotides, the CDR3 is TGTGCCAGCAGTTTAGAGGCTCTCTCAGACACTGAAGCTTTCTTT. Protein sequence: CASSLEALSDTEAFF.

This clone is categorized as medium-sized. V is TRBV6-1 and J is TRBJ1-5; 7 positions agree with TRBD1. The CDR3 runs to 18 residues. The V gene's germline CDR1 is MNHNS and CDR2 SASEGT. Trimming at V came to 2 bases and at J to 3 bases, leaving 13 bases not matched to a gene. The CDR3 region has the DNA TGTGCCAGCAGTGAACTAAGGGGGCGCAATTATCTCAATCAGCCCCAGCATTTT. Encoded protein: CASSELRGRNYLNQPQHF.

This clone turned up a few times. The chain couples TRBV30 to TRBJ1-1, with 8 positions matching TRBD1. Unmatched junction bases numbered 10, after V lost 6 bases and J lost 4 bases. CDR1 GTSNPN and CDR2 SVGIG come from the germline V gene (reference sequence). The CDR3 has 14 residues. The CDR3 loop reads CACAIRGQGTEAFF. The DNA for the CDR3 is TGTGCCTGCGCAATCAGGGGGCAGGGCACTGAAGCTTTCTTT.

Judged by abundance, this clone is medium-sized. This chain connects TRBV7-6 to TRBJ1-1; D is possibly TRBD1 (6 bases). The CDR3 contains 14 residues. Trimming took off 5 bases at V and 0 bases at J, with 10 bases between the two ends. Germline CDR1 and CDR2: SGHVS and FNYEAQ. CDR3 loop: CASSRGTMNTEAFF. Here the CDR3 DNA reads TGTGCCAGCAGCCGCGGGACAATGAACACTGAAGCTTTCTTT.

This clone was seen at least ten times. This sequence joins TRBV4-1 and TRBJ1-3; D may be TRBD1 (5 bases). The CDR3 covers 18 residues. The germline V and J ends were trimmed by 3 bases and 2 bases, with 20 bases remaining between them. Per the germline V gene, CDR1 is MGHRA and CDR2 is YSYEKL. This CDR3 is CASSQGEVSGGTGNTIYF. The CDR3 region has the DNA TGCGCCAGCAGCCAGGGGGAAGTTTCGGGGGGAACTGGAAACACCATATATTTT.

This clone appeared a few times. V gene TRBV19 combines with J gene TRBJ2-7, with D possibly matching TRBD1 (6 bases). The germline V gene encodes CDR1 LNHDA and CDR2 SQIVND (reference sequence). This CDR3 is built from 14 residues. V gave up 6 bases and J gave up 5 bases, with 17 bases separating them. Written as DNA, the CDR3 is TGTGCCAGTAGCCCTCCGACAGGTTCCCACGAGCAGTACTTC. This translates into CASSPPTGSHEQYF.

This clone was counted only a few times. The chain uses TRBV6-1 and TRBJ2-7, with 10 bases lining up with TRBD1. Looked up from germline, CDR1 is MNHNS and CDR2 is SASEGT. J gave up 2 bases and V 0 bases, and 4 bases lay outside the gene matches. CDR3 length: 16 residues. In DNA, the CDR3 is TGTGCCAGCAGTGAAGCAGCCGGACAGGGGGCCTACGAGCAGTACTTC. Protein product: CASSEAAGQGAYEQYF.

J is TRBJ2-7 and V is TRBV20-1; no reliable D call. The CDR3 length is 14 residues. CDR1 is DFQATT and CDR2 is SNEGSKA in the germline V gene (reference sequence). V gave up 6 bases and J gave up 2 bases, with 17 bases separating them. The CDR3 sequence is CSAFGTVLTYEQYF. The DNA of the CDR3 is TGCAGTGCGTTCGGAACGGTCCTTACCTACGAGCAGTACTTC.

This clone has only one observation. The CDR3 is CASTLAGESFLQETQYF. In DNA form, the CDR3 reads TGCGCCAGCACCCTAGCGGGAGAAAGCTTCTTACAAGAGACCCAGTACTTC. The chain couples TRBV5-1 to TRBJ2-5; 10 nucleotides match TRBD2. CDR3 size: 17 residues. V was clipped by 6 bases and J by 2 bases; unmatched bases: 13. The germline V gene encodes CDR1 SGHRS and CDR2 YFSETQ.